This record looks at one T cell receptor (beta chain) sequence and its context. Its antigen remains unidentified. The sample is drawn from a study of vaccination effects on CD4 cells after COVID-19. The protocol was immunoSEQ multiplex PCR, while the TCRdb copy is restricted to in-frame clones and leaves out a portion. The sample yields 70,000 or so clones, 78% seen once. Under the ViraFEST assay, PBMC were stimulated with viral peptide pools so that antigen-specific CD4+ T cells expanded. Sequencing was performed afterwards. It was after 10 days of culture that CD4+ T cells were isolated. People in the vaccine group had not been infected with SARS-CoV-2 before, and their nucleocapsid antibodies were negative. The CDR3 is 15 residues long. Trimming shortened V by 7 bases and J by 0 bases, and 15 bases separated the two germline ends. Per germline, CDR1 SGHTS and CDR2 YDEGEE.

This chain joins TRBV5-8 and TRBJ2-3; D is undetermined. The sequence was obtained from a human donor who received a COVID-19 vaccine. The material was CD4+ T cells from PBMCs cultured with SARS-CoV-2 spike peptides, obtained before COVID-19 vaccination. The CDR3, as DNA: TGTGCCAGCCCCCTCCGGAGACCGAGCACAGATACGCAGTATTTT. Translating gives CASPLRRPSTDTQYF.